This section outlines one T cell receptor (beta chain) sequence together with its context. Antigen unknown. Germline and junction disagree at one end, which may indicate a read error. Documented treatment: roughly nine-day PBMC culture with coronavirus spike peptide pools or control peptides (ViraFEST assay). Per well, approximately 2 million PBMCs were cultured in the presence of 9 to 10 IU/ml IL-2 and approximately 9.4 ug/ml peptide pools. The sample originates from a study of vaccination and CD4 T cells after COVID-19. Study overall: Samples taken post-COVID came a median around 3.5 months after diagnosis, ranging from 35 to 161. The authors exposed cells to overlapping spike peptides derived from SARS-CoV-2, HCoV-NL63, HCoV-OC43 and HCoV-229E.

Once obtained from cultured CD4+ T cells, the DNA was sequenced using the Oncomine TCR Beta short-read assay. It was cultured CD4+ T cells from which genomic DNA was extracted. TCRdb reprocessed the PCR reads with MiXCR, giving one entry per CDR3 protein. The sample lists roughly 15,000 distinct CDR3 sequences, roughly half occurring once. This CDR3 contains 15 residues. In germline, CDR1 is SGHVS, CDR2 FNYEAQ. Sequencing was done on a sample of CD4+ T cells from blood, cultured in vitro. The source of this sequence is a human donor who had recovered from COVID-19. This chain connects TRBV7-6 to TRBJ2-1, with D unclear. CDR3 region: CASSSVRAPQNEQFF. CDR3 nucleotides: TGTGCTAGCAGCTCAGTCCGGGCCCCCCAAAATGAGCAGTTCTTC. The variable domain in full, with the rest retrieved from reference TRBV7-6 and TRBJ2-1, is GAGVSQSPRYKVTKRGQDVALRCDPISGHVSLYWYRQALGQGPEFLTYFNYEAQQDKSGLPNDRFSAERPEGSISTLTIQRTEQRDSAMYRCASSSVRAPQNEQFFGPGTRLTVL.